This T cell receptor beta chain comes out of a study of beta chain features in type 1 diabetes. Study-wide results and caveats: When cDNA is sequenced, cells with high TCR expression could be over-represented.

With regard to this clone: No antigen is known for it.

As every portion of the isolated RNA was reverse transcribed, the sequencing read expressed TCRB transcripts. Libraries were prepared by immunoSEQ multiplex PCR; TCRdb keeps only in-frame clonotypes and omits some of them. Of 25,000 or so clones listed, almost 70% are singletons. Markers CD45RO/CCR7/CD25/CD127/CD95/CD27 served to sort CD4+ naive, central memory, regulatory and stem cell-like memory cells. This TCR was sampled from a woman between 40 and 50 years old in good health. The sequencing input was Tregs from blood.

The CDR3 DNA reads TGCGCCAGCAGCCCCGGGACAGGGGGAAAAGAGACCCAGTACTTC. Amino acids: CASSPGTGGKETQYF. V usage is TRBV5-1 and J usage is TRBJ2-5; 11 nucleotides match TRBD1. J was trimmed by 3 bases and V by 4 bases; bases with no gene match: 5. Germline CDR1 reads SGHRS; CDR2 reads YFSETQ. This CDR3 region has 15 residues.